The 6 T cell receptor beta chains below come from one sample, sequenced in a study of T cells in Graves' hyperthyroidism and ophthalmopathy. RNA transcripts gave rise to amplified TCR beta CDR3 regions. When the TCR CDR3 underwent first-round RT-PCR, the HTBI primer set was used. Each CDR3 protein gets one entry after TCRdb re-called the multiplex PCR reads with MiXCR. The sample shows approximately 200,000 distinct CDR3 sequences, about a sixth of them seen only once. The sample consisted of blood. The receptors were sampled from a man aged 35 to 55 with Graves' hyperthyroidism.

The chain couples TRBV7-2 to TRBJ2-3; D may be TRBD2 (7 bases). CDR1 SGHTA and CDR2 FQGNSA come from the germline V gene. V lost 6 bases to trimming and J lost 5 bases, with 18 bases between them. The CDR3 consists of 15 residues. The CDR3 coding sequence is TGTGCCAGCAGTCTGCTAGGGGGGGGGCAAGATACGCAGTATTTT. Translating it yields CASSLLGGGQDTQYF.

This clonotype has a count of ten or more. This chain links TRBV30 with TRBJ1-2; D is unresolved. The V and J ends lost 4 bases and 6 bases respectively, with 18 bases between them. The germline gives CDR1 GTSNPN, CDR2 SVGIG (reference sequence). This CDR3 is 14 amino acids long. This CDR3 is CAWTLGLEEDGYTF. The CDR3 bases are TGTGCCTGGACCCTCGGTCTCGAAGAGGATGGCTACACCTTC.

This clonotype was counted ten times or more. This rearrangement joins TRBV20-1 to TRBJ2-3; 7 bases match TRBD2. Trimming removed 0 bases from V and 2 bases from J; junction bases left unmatched: 8. This CDR3 is 16 amino acids long. In germline, CDR1 is DFQATT, CDR2 SNEGSKA (reference sequence). CDR3 loop: CSARDGRRGSTDTQYF. In nucleotides, the CDR3 is TGCAGTGCTAGAGATGGCCGGCGGGGGTCCACAGATACGCAGTATTTT.

There are many counts of this clonotype. The genes are TRBV18 and TRBJ1-6, with 7 bases fitting TRBD1. Germline-derived CDR1 and CDR2 are KGHSH and LQKENI. The CDR3 covers 13 residues. Trimming at V came to 8 bases and at J to 6 bases, leaving 4 bases not matched to a gene. The CDR3 DNA reads as TGTGCCAGCCAGGGACAGCGTAATTCACCCCTCCACTTT. Translated: CASQGQRNSPLHF.

This chain links TRBV18 with TRBJ2-1; 8 nucleotides line up with TRBD1. J was trimmed by 5 bases and V by 4 bases; bases with no gene match: 7. The V gene's germline CDR1 is KGHSH and CDR2 LQKENI. The CDR3 extends over 15 amino acids. The CDR3: CASSLGTGTNNEQFF. For the CDR3, the DNA is TGTGCCAGCTCACTTGGGACAGGCACTAACAATGAGCAGTTCTTC.

Points on this clonotype: Here the CDR3 omits its conserved ending phenylalanine or tryptophan, so a read error is the likely source. The rearrangement links TRBV11-3 to TRBJ2-3, with D uncertain. Trimming removed 1 base at V and 0 bases at J, with 5 bases between. Germline V gene data show CDR1 as SGHNT and CDR2 as YENEEA. This CDR3 has 14 amino acids. Here the CDR3 reads CASSLGLSTDTQYI. CDR3 sequence (DNA): TGTGCCAGCAGCTTAGGGTTGAGCACAGATACGCAGTATATT.